What follows are 27 T cell receptor beta chains derived from one specimen sequenced in a study of T cell repertoires in cytomegalovirus infection. In TCRdb, the reads were re-called with MiXCR into one record per CDR3 protein. This table holds over 100,000 distinct CDR3 sequences, about 9.4% found once. These receptors have no known antigen. Sequenced input: PBMCs, sequenced either directly or after in vitro stimulation (not recorded which). These receptors came from a human donor in good health (CMV status not recorded). Some clones in this sample may be carry-over from other donors' samples.

Ten or more counts support this clonotype. The chain couples TRBV12-3 or TRBV12-4 to TRBJ1-2; 7 positions match TRBD1. The CDR3 is 15 residues long. Unmatched junction bases numbered 7, after V lost 1 base and J lost 5 bases. CDR3 DNA: TGTGCCAGCAGTTTAGGGGGGACAGCGAGTTATGGCTACACCTTC. Translation: CASSLGGTASYGYTF.

This clonotype has ten or more counts. The chain combines TRBV7-9 with TRBJ2-1; no definite D call. This CDR3 spans 14 amino acids. Trimming pared 1 base from V and 9 bases from J, leaving 13 bases between. Germline assignment: CDR1 SEHNR and CDR2 FQNEAQ (reference sequence). The CDR3 protein is CASSLEVVDPEQFF. In DNA, the CDR3 is TGTGCCAGCAGCTTAGAGGTGGTGGATCCTGAGCAGTTCTTC.

This clonotype was counted ten times or more. V gene TRBV7-9 combines with J gene TRBJ1-2; D possibly corresponds to TRBD1 (5 bases). The germline V gene encodes CDR1 SEHNR and CDR2 FQNEAQ (reference sequence). V was shortened by 5 bases and J by 8 bases, with 18 bases between the two germline ends. The CDR3 length is 14 residues. CDR3 loop: CASSPSGSRGGYTF. In DNA, the CDR3 is TGTGCCAGCAGCCCCTCAGGTTCGAGGGGAGGCTACACCTTC.

This clonotype was detected a few times. This chain connects TRBV20-1 to TRBJ1-3; 9 nucleotides align to TRBD1. Trimming took 6 bases from V and 3 from J; bases not matched to a gene: 9. The CDR3 loop spans 15 amino acids. The germline CDR1 and CDR2 sequences are DFQATT and SNEGSKA (reference sequence). The CDR3 protein is CSAPRTGEIGNTIYF. In DNA form, the CDR3 reads TGCAGTGCCCCCAGGACAGGGGAAATTGGAAACACCATATATTTT.

The chain employs TRBV6-1 and TRBJ1-6; D unresolved. V was trimmed by 6 bases and J by 7 bases, leaving 16 bases between them. CDR3 length: 15 residues. Germline-derived CDR1 and CDR2 are MNHNS and SASEGT. The CDR3 loop is CASSNVAGANSPLHF. In DNA, the CDR3 is TGTGCCAGCAGCAATGTGGCCGGAGCAAATTCACCCCTCCACTTT.

This clonotype was observed many times. CDR3 amino acids: CASSLRFQRGLYNEQFF. In DNA, the CDR3 is TGTGCCAGCAGCTTAAGGTTCCAGCGGGGCCTATACAATGAGCAGTTCTTC. This chain connects TRBV7-2 to TRBJ2-1; 7 bases are a match to TRBD2. V lost 2 bases and J lost 4; bases outside the gene matches: 11. The V gene's germline CDR1 is SGHTA and CDR2 FQGNSA. This CDR3 spans 17 amino acids.

This clonotype occurred many times. V and J are TRBV11-2 and TRBJ2-1; perhaps TRBD2 as D (5 bases). The germline gives CDR1 SGHAT, CDR2 FQNNGV. The V gene lost 1 base and the J gene lost 8 bases, with 12 bases spanning the gap. The length of the CDR3 is 14 residues. The CDR3 spells CASSLGLAGHEQFF. Here the CDR3 DNA reads TGTGCCAGCAGCTTAGGCCTGGCGGGCCATGAGCAGTTCTTC.

The table lists this clonotype with many counts. The gene calls are TRBV7-2 and TRBJ2-1; 8 bases fit TRBD2. The CDR3 length is 14 residues. V lost 5 bases to trimming and J lost 8 bases; unmatched junction nucleotides: 8. Germline values: CDR1 SGHTA, CDR2 FQGNSA. The CDR3 DNA reads as TGTGCCAGCAGCGGGGGACTAGTAAGCTATGAGCAGTTCTTC. Translation gives CASSGGLVSYEQFF.

This chain connects TRBV10-3 to TRBJ1-2, with D possibly matching TRBD1 (5 bases). V lost 1 base and J lost 2, with 11 bases in between. The CDR3 totals 15 residues. CDR1 and CDR2 (germline): ENHRY, SYGVKD. CDR3 nucleotide sequence: TGTGCCATCAGTGAGTTAATCGAGGGGAACTATGGCTACACCTTC. It encodes CAISELIEGNYGYTF.

The V gene is TRBV7-2, the J gene TRBJ1-1; D ambiguous. This CDR3 contains 12 residues. With 1 base removed from V and 5 bases from J, the gap between germline ends came to 5 bases. Germline values: CDR1 SGHTA, CDR2 FQGNSA. The CDR3 nucleotides are TGTGCCAGCAGCTTAGACTGGACTGAAGCTTTCTTT. It translates to CASSLDWTEAFF. The full variable domain, its missing parts supplied by reference TRBV7-2 and TRBJ1-1, is GAGVSQSPSNKVTEKGKDVELRCDPISGHTALYWYRQSLGQGLEFLIYFQGNSAPDKSGLPSDRFSAERTGGSVSTLTIQRTQQEDSAVYLCASSLDWTEAFFGQGTRLTVV.

This chain connects TRBV28 to TRBJ2-7; 8 bases are shared with TRBD2. V was pared by 10 bases and J by 4 bases, with 15 bases of the junction left unmatched. Germline values: CDR1 MDHEN, CDR2 SYDVKM. The CDR3 contains 15 residues. CDR3 bases: TGTGCCACCAACCCCAACCCGGGAGGGAATTACGAGCAGTACTTC. It yields the protein CATNPNPGGNYEQYF.

This clonotype was seen a handful of times. The rearrangement links TRBV6-6 to TRBJ2-7; D remains ambiguous. The CDR3 covers 13 residues. The V gene lost 0 bases and the J gene lost 3 bases, with 6 bases spanning the gap. Germline loops: CDR1 MNHNY, CDR2 SVGAGI (reference sequence). CDR3 protein: CASSYSGFYEQYF. In DNA form, the CDR3 reads TGTGCCAGCAGTTACTCGGGGTTCTACGAGCAGTACTTC.

There are a few counts of this clonotype. The chain combines TRBV4-3 with TRBJ2-5, with D perhaps matching TRBD1 (5 bases). Germline CDR1 is LGHNA and CDR2 is YSLEER. V was shortened by 4 bases and J by 4 bases, with 16 bases between the two germline ends. The CDR3 length is 15 residues. DNA of the CDR3: TGCGCCAGCAGCCGAGAAGCAGGGTATCGAGAGACCCAGTACTTC. Protein: CASSREAGYRETQYF.

This clonotype has ten or more counts. The rearrangement joins TRBV11-2 to TRBJ2-3; D remains unclear. Germline V CDR1 and CDR2: SGHAT, FQNNGV. This CDR3 spans 13 amino acids. V lost 7 bases to trimming and J lost 1 base, with 9 bases between them. The CDR3 loop reads CASILSGTDTQYF. Here the CDR3 DNA reads TGTGCCAGCATCCTGTCGGGCACAGATACGCAGTATTTT.

This clonotype has just a few counts. V usage is TRBV6-1 and J usage is TRBJ2-7; TRBD2 is a possible D gene (6 bases). The CDR3 covers 16 residues. Trimming shortened V by 6 bases and J by 0 bases, and 18 bases separated the two germline ends. Germline V gives CDR1 MNHNS, CDR2 SASEGT. The CDR3 DNA reads as TGTGCCAGCAGCCAGGGCGGGACTTACAGCTCCTACGAGCAGTACTTC. Protein sequence: CASSQGGTYSSYEQYF.

V is TRBV29-1 and J is TRBJ1-1; no clear D gene. CDR1 is SQVTM and CDR2 is ANQGSEA in the germline V gene. This CDR3 contains 13 residues. V was clipped by 4 bases and J by 1 base, with 10 bases between them. The CDR3, as DNA: TGCAGCGTTGGCCAGTCCACGAACACTGAAGCTTTCTTT. Its translation: CSVGQSTNTEAFF.

The chain links TRBV11-3 to TRBJ2-1, with a possible D match to TRBD2 (6 bases). The CDR3 runs to 17 residues. Looked up from germline, CDR1 is SGHNT and CDR2 is YENEEA. With 1 base removed from V and 0 bases from J, the gap between germline ends came to 13 bases. CDR3 in amino acids: CASSLGTGTRSYNEQFF. As DNA, the CDR3 is TGTGCCAGCAGCTTAGGTACCGGGACTCGCTCCTACAATGAGCAGTTCTTC. Full variable domain (outside the CDR3, taken from reference TRBV11-3 and TRBJ2-1): EAGVVQSPRYKIIEKKQPVAFWCNPISGHNTLYWYLQNLGQGPELLIRYENEEAVDDSQLPKDRFSAERLKGVDSTLKIQPAELGDSAVYLCASSLGTGTRSYNEQFFGPGTRLTVL.

The genes are TRBV12-3 or TRBV12-4 and TRBJ1-2; D gene uncertain. The CDR3 sequence is 12 residues long. V lost 5 bases, J lost 13 bases, and 17 bases lay in between. In DNA, the CDR3 is TGTGCCAGCAGTGCTATAGAACCGTCGTCCACCTTC. As protein: CASSAIEPSSTF.

This clonotype has at least ten counts. The chain joins TRBV20-1 to TRBJ1-1; D gene ambiguous. The CDR3 spans 12 residues. Germline V gives CDR1 DFQATT, CDR2 SNEGSKA (reference sequence). V gave up 3 bases and J gave up 4 bases, with 9 bases separating them. For the CDR3, the DNA is TGCAGTGCTAGGGTGGGATCCACTGAAGCTTTCTTT. Translation: CSARVGSTEAFF.

In DNA form, the CDR3 reads TGTGCCAGCAGTTACCGGGACAGTTATTTTCAGGCTGAAGCTTTCTTT. Its protein is CASSYRDSYFQAEAFF. The chain uses TRBV6-5 and TRBJ1-1, with 7 bases lining up with TRBD1. CDR1 and CDR2 (germline): MNHEY, SVGAGI. The ends lost 2 bases at V and 6 bases at J; junction bases unmatched: 12. The CDR3 consists of 16 residues.

This clonotype was seen a handful of times. The genes are TRBV20-1 and TRBJ1-5; no definite D call. Germline V gene data show CDR1 as DFQATT and CDR2 as SNEGSKA (reference sequence). The CDR3 extends over 13 amino acids. Trimming took 1 base from V and 2 from J, leaving 6 bases between them. CDR3 residues: CSARGQRNQPQHF. The CDR3 DNA is TGCAGTGCTAGAGGGCAGCGCAATCAGCCCCAGCATTTT.

This clonotype showed up many times. The rearrangement joins TRBV27 to TRBJ1-2, with TRBD1 matching over 7 bases. CDR1 and CDR2 (germline): MNHEY, SMNVEV (reference sequence). V shed 6 bases, J shed 0 bases, and the junction held 4 bases outside the gene matches. CDR3 length equals 14 residues. CDR3 in amino acids: CASSLDRANYGYTF. The CDR3 bases are TGTGCCAGCAGCTTAGACAGGGCTAACTATGGCTACACCTTC.

This clonotype was seen only a few times. The chain combines TRBV7-9 with TRBJ1-3; D gene unclear. This CDR3 comprises 14 residues. Germline V CDR1 and CDR2: SEHNR, FQNEAQ (reference sequence). V lost 2 bases to trimming and J lost 0 bases, with 5 bases between them. This CDR3 reads CASSLIISGNTIYF. In DNA form, the CDR3 reads TGTGCCAGCAGCTTAATTATCTCTGGAAACACCATATATTTT.

V gene TRBV7-3 combines with J gene TRBJ2-2, with TRBD2 as a possible D gene (5 bases). CDR1 SGHTA and CDR2 FQGTGA come from the germline V gene. V dropped 2 bases and J dropped 0 bases, with 13 bases sitting between them. CDR3 length: 17 amino acids. The CDR3 sequence is CASSLLSGSANTGELFF. CDR3 nucleotides: TGTGCCAGCAGCTTACTCTCTGGTAGCGCGAACACCGGGGAGCTGTTTTTT.

The table lists this clonotype with a few counts. This sequence joins TRBV28 and TRBJ2-5; D is perhaps TRBD1 or TRBD2 (6 bases each). The CDR3 loop spans 14 amino acids. Trimming took off 3 bases at V and 9 bases at J, with 17 bases between the two ends. CDR1 is MDHEN, CDR2 SYDVKM, per germline. CDR3 amino acids: CASSLGGGPGAQYF. In DNA form, the CDR3 reads TGTGCCAGCAGTTTGGGTGGAGGGCCAGGGGCCCAGTACTTC.

This chain uses TRBV6-5 with TRBJ2-1; tentatively, D is TRBD2 (5 bases). Trimming took 7 bases from V and 15 from J, leaving 19 bases between them. Germline lookup yields CDR1 MNHEY and CDR2 SVGAGI. This CDR3 has 12 residues. Here the CDR3 reads CASKGPGSRPFF. The DNA for the CDR3 is TGTGCCAGCAAGGGCCCGGGGAGTAGGCCGTTCTTC.

This clonotype was detected only a few times. CDR3 nucleotide sequence: TGTGCCAGCAGCTTAGCGGGGGACAACGGGGAGCTGTTTTTT. This gives the protein CASSLAGDNGELFF. The gene calls are TRBV7-6 and TRBJ2-2; D possibly corresponds to TRBD1 (6 bases). CDR3 length: 14 amino acids. In germline, CDR1 is SGHVS, CDR2 FNYEAQ. Trimming removed 0 bases at V and 7 bases at J, with 9 bases between.